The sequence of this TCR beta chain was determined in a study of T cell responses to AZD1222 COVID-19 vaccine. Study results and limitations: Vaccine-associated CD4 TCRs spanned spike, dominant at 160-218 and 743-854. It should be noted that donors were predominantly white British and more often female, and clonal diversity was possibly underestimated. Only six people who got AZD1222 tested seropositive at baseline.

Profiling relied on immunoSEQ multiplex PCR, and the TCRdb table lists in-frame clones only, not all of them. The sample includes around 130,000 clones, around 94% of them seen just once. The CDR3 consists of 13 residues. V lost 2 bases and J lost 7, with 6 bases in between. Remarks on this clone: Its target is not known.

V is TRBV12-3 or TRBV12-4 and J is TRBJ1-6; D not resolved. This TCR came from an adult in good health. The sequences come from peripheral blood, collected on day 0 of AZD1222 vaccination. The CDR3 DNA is TGTGCCAGCAGTTTATCTTCGAATTCACCCCTCCACTTT. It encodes CASSLSSNSPLHF.